The TCR beta chain described here comes from a study of long-term antiretroviral therapy in people with HIV. Survey-level resolution applied to immunoSEQ assay v3.0. Only in-frame clones appear in the TCRdb table, and some are missing; sequencing was by immunoSEQ multiplex PCR. In the table there are 24,000 or so clones, 83% of which are singletons. The CDR3 loop spans 17 amino acids. Overall study results and limits: At every time point, clones expanded before ART dominated the repertoire.

A note on this clone: Antigen specificity is unknown.

Donors each had at least one pre-ART PBMC sample and at least two post-ART ones. Treatment locations for all participants with HIV were in the United States. The sample in question was unsorted PBMCs, obtained 3 years after starting antiretroviral therapy. The sequence derives from a man aged 18-30 years with HIV. The chain joins TRBV12-2 to TRBJ1-5. TRBV12-2 is annotated as a pseudogene. This chain's CDR3 is CASRLGGPQNRNQPQHF. The CDR3 DNA reads TGTGCAAGTCGCTTAGGCGGTCCCCAGAACCGCAATCAGCCCCAGCATTTT.